This passage covers 9 T cell receptor beta chains from one sample sequenced in a study of shared clonotypes between healthy human individuals. TCRdb keeps only in-frame clones here, not all; method: immunoSEQ multiplex PCR. The sample has around 440,000 clones, approximately 80% seen once. The sequenced sample was PBMCs. The origin of the receptors is a woman aged 40 to 50 in good health. Some clones in this sample may be carry-over from other donors' samples.

This rearrangement joins TRBV5-1 to TRBJ2-2, with D perhaps being TRBD1 or TRBD2 (5 bases each). CDR1 and CDR2 (germline): SGHRS, YFSETQ. The CDR3 consists of 18 residues. V was cut by 0 bases and J by 2 bases, with 17 bases left in between. The CDR3, as DNA: TGCGCCAGCAGCTTGGCCCCCAACCGGGACCGTAACACCGGGGAGCTGTTTTTT. The encoded protein is CASSLAPNRDRNTGELFF.

This chain connects TRBV7-2 to TRBJ2-3; D remains ambiguous. Germline CDR1 reads SGHTA; CDR2 reads FQGNSA. Trimming stripped 5 bases from V and 4 bases from J, with 7 bases between. The CDR3 spans 12 residues. The CDR3 sequence: CASSPIADTQYF. The CDR3 bases are TGTGCCAGCAGCCCTATTGCAGATACGCAGTATTTT.

The genes are TRBV7-9 and TRBJ2-7; 11 nucleotides line up with TRBD2. Germline loops: CDR1 SEHNR, CDR2 FQNEAQ (reference sequence). Trimming cost V 4 bases and J 6 bases; bases outside gene matches: 11. This CDR3 region has 16 residues. The CDR3 region is CASSSLQLAGEVEQYF. CDR3 in DNA: TGTGCCAGCAGCTCTCTACAACTAGCGGGAGAGGTCGAGCAGTACTTC.

This clone was recorded many times. The V and J genes are TRBV9 and TRBJ1-1, with a possible D match to TRBD1 (5 bases). The CDR3 consists of 15 residues. Germline V gene sequence: CDR1 SGDLS, CDR2 YYNGEE. V was cut by 4 bases and J by 1 base, with 14 bases left in between. This chain's CDR3 is CASSPSGDQNTEAFF. CDR3 coding DNA: TGTGCCAGCAGCCCTAGCGGGGACCAGAACACTGAAGCTTTCTTT. The whole variable domain, filled in from reference TRBV9 and TRBJ1-1, reads DSGVTQTPKHLITATGQRVTLRCSPRSGDLSVYWYQQSLDQGLQFLIQYYNGEERAKGNILERFSAQQFPDLHSELNLSSLELGDSALYFCASSPSGDQNTEAFFGQGTRLTVV.

This sequence joins TRBV7-7 and TRBJ2-1, with 11 bases aligning to TRBD1. Per the germline V gene, CDR1 is SSHAT and CDR2 is FNYEAQ (reference sequence). This CDR3 spans 15 amino acids. Germline trimming cut 5 bases from V and 3 bases from J; bases unmatched to any gene: 3. The CDR3 protein is CASSRGTGGYNEQFF. The CDR3 nucleotides are TGTGCCAGCAGCCGCGGGACAGGGGGCTACAATGAGCAGTTCTTC.

Notes on this clone: The junction does not match germline at one end; this may be a read error. The rearrangement links TRBV4-1 to TRBJ1-1; 9 bases line up with TRBD1. This CDR3 is built from 16 residues. The germline V gene encodes CDR1 MGHRA and CDR2 YSYEKL. The CDR3 protein is CASSRGGGTGLPEASF. The CDR3 DNA sequence: TGCGCCAGCAGCCGGGGTGGCGGGACAGGGTTACCTGAAGCTTCCTTT.

As for this clone: Possible read error: a much larger clone is one base away. The rearrangement joins TRBV30 to TRBJ2-3; 7 nucleotides align to TRBD2. CDR1 is GTSNPN, CDR2 SVGIG, per germline (reference sequence). There are 13 residues in the CDR3. CDR3 in amino acids: CARSSGGTNTQYF. The CDR3 bases are TGTGCCCGATCTAGCGGAGGCACAAATACGCAGTATTTT.

CDR3 sequence (DNA): TGTGCCAGCAGTTCCCCTGACTACAAAGAGACCCAGTACTTC. Protein sequence: CASSSPDYKETQYF. The chain combines TRBV28 with TRBJ2-5; D possibly corresponds to TRBD2 (5 bases). V was clipped by 4 bases and J by 3 bases, with 12 bases between them. Germline V gene data show CDR1 as MDHEN and CDR2 as SYDVKM. The CDR3 has 14 residues.

The chain is built from TRBV28 and TRBJ2-7; D is perhaps TRBD1 (6 bases). This CDR3 is 14 amino acids long. Germline CDR1 MDHEN, CDR2 SYDVKM. V was pared by 5 bases and J by 0 bases, with 11 bases between. The CDR3 protein is CASSQDRTSYEQYF. CDR3 DNA sequence: TGTGCCAGCAGTCAAGACAGGACCTCCTACGAGCAGTACTTC.